The rows below give T cell receptor beta chains drawn from one sample of a study of blood T cell repertoires in COVID-19. Sequenced by immunoSEQ multiplex PCR; TCRdb stores in-frame clones only, minus some. The sample has approximately 170,000 clones; around four fifths are singletons. Sequencing used peripheral blood. Receptors were obtained from a man aged 65-85 years who had recovered from COVID-19. Each CDR3 is given with its conserved first and last residue. A D gene is named only where the DNA matches it firmly. A clone size is listed for some rows: how often the clone was seen (once, few, many), or a class if it is expanded.

d_call cdr3_length j_call v_call clone_size cdr3_nt cdr3_aa
NA 12 TRBJ2-1 TRBV9 NA TGTGCCAGCAGCCCAAGACTTGATGAGCAGTTCTTC CASSPRLDEQFF
TRBD2 15 TRBJ2-2 TRBV9 few TGTGCCAGCAGCTCGGGACTAGCGGGGACCGGGGAGCTGTTTTTT CASSSGLAGTGELFF
NA 13 TRBJ2-7 TRBV6-6 NA TGTGCCAGCAAAGCAGGTGATACCTACGAGCAGTACTTC CASKAGDTYEQYF
TRBD2 16 TRBJ2-1 TRBV24-1 once TGTGCCACCAGTGATAGCCGACTAGCGCTGTACAATGAGCAGTTCTTC CATSDSRLALYNEQFF
NA 12 TRBJ2-3 TRBV7-9 NA TGTGCCAGCAGCCTCCGCACAGATACGCAGTATTTT CASSLRTDTQYF
NA 12 TRBJ1-5 TRBV21-1 once TGTGCCAGCCCTCCGTACAATCAGCCCCAGCATTTT CASPPYNQPQHF
TRBD2 17 TRBJ2-5 TRBV7-8 NA TGTGCCAGCAGCTTAAAGGCGGGAGGGCCGGGCCAAGAGACCCAGTACTTC CASSLKAGGPGQETQYF
NA 14 TRBJ2-7 TRBV2 NA TGTGCCAGCAGGTTCTACAGGGATACCTACGAGCAGTACTTC CASRFYRDTYEQYF
NA 16 TRBJ2-3 TRBV11-2 NA TGTGCCAGCAGCTTAAACCCCGGGACACACACAGATACGCAGTATTTT CASSLNPGTHTDTQYF
TRBD1 18 TRBJ2-7 TRBV7-2 NA TGTGCCAGCAGCCTCCGCACCGCCGGGACAGGGCGATTTTACGAGCAGTACTTC CASSLRTAGTGRFYEQYF
TRBD2 17 TRBJ2-2 TRBV5-1 NA TGCGCCAGCAGCCCCGGAGGGACTAGCGGGAACACCGGGGAGCTGTTTTTT CASSPGGTSGNTGELFF
TRBD2 16 TRBJ2-2 TRBV14 NA TGTGCCAGCAGCCAAGCCGGGACTAGCGGGACCGGGGAGCTGTTTTTT CASSQAGTSGTGELFF
TRBD1 15 TRBJ1-5 TRBV5-4 once TGTGCCAGCAGCAGGGACAGGGACCCTTCTCAGCCCCAGCATTTT CASSRDRDPSQPQHF
NA 13 TRBJ2-5 TRBV30 once TGTGCCTGGAGTAGACCCAGGGAAAAGCCCCAGTACTTC CAWSRPREKPQYF
NA 13 TRBJ2-3 TRBV18 NA TGTGCCAGCTCACCACCAAGCCCAGATACGCAGTATTTT CASSPPSPDTQYF
NA 15 TRBJ2-3 TRBV3-1/TRBV3-2 NA TGTGCCAGCAGTCCCGGGACTCCGAGCACAGATACGCAGTATTTT CASSPGTPSTDTQYF
TRBD1 16 TRBJ2-7 TRBV5-5 NA TGTGCCAGCAGCTTAGGGACAGGGAGGGCCCTCTACGAGCAGTACTTC CASSLGTGRALYEQYF
TRBD1 17 TRBJ2-2 TRBV5-6 NA TGTGCCAGCAGCTACTCGGGACAGCGGACGAACACCGGGGAGCTGTTTTTT CASSYSGQRTNTGELFF
TRBD2 16 TRBJ2-2 TRBV3-1/TRBV3-2 NA TGTGCCAGCAGCCAGGGGGGGACTAGCAACACCGGGGAGCTGTTTTTT CASSQGGTSNTGELFF
NA 14 TRBJ2-7 TRBV27 NA TGTGCCAGCAGTTTAACGGGGTACGTCGACGAGCAGTACTTC CASSLTGYVDEQYF
TRBD1 14 TRBJ2-5 TRBV7-9 few TGTGCCAGCAGCCCCGGGACAGGGGTAGAGACCCAGTACTTC CASSPGTGVETQYF
NA 12 TRBJ2-7 TRBV28 few TGTGCCAGCAGTCCCCCCACCTACGAGCAGTACTTC CASSPPTYEQYF
TRBD1 18 TRBJ2-6 TRBV14 NA TGTGCCAGCAGCAAGAGGACAGGTGTAATCTCTGGGGCCAACGTCCTGACTTTC CASSKRTGVISGANVLTF
TRBD1 14 TRBJ2-7 TRBV9 NA TGTGCCAGCAGTCAACAGGGGGGCTCCTACGAGCAGTACTTC CASSQQGGSYEQYF
TRBD2 13 TRBJ2-7 TRBV18 NA TGTGCCAGCTCCGCGGGGAGGGACGACGAGCAGTACTTC CASSAGRDDEQYF
TRBD2 16 TRBJ2-1 TRBV30 NA TGTGCCTGGAGACCACCCGGGACTAGCAGGCGCAATGAGCAGTTCTTC CAWRPPGTSRRNEQFF
NA 14 TRBJ1-4 TRBV19 NA TGTGCCAGTAGCGTGACCTACGGGTACGAAAAACTGTTTTTT CASSVTYGYEKLFF
TRBD1 15 TRBJ2-7 TRBV27 once TGTGCCAGCAGTGCGACCCGGGACAGACCCTACGAGCAGTACTTC CASSATRDRPYEQYF
NA 14 TRBJ2-5 TRBV5-1 once TGCGCCAGCAGCTTGGCCCCCAGCGGGGAGACCCAGTACTTC CASSLAPSGETQYF
TRBD2 16 TRBJ2-3 TRBV5-1 NA TGCGCCAGCAGCTTGCCGTCTACTAGCGACACAGATACGCAGTATTTT CASSLPSTSDTDTQYF
NA 17 TRBJ2-1 TRBV7-3 NA TGTGCCAGCAGCTTAACGCCTGGACGGCCCCGGGGCAATGAGCAGTTCTTC CASSLTPGRPRGNEQFF
TRBD1 15 TRBJ1-5 TRBV6-2/TRBV6-3 NA TGTGCCAGCAGTTCACAGGGGGGGAGCAATCAGCCCCAGCATTTT CASSSQGGSNQPQHF
TRBD1 15 TRBJ1-1 TRBV6-5 NA TGTGCCAGCAGTAAATACAGGGGCGGAAACACTGAAGCTTTCTTT CASSKYRGGNTEAFF
TRBD2 17 TRBJ2-5 TRBV2 NA TGTGCCAGCAGAGCAGGACTAGCGGGAGGAAGGTTAGAGACCCAGTACTTC CASRAGLAGGRLETQYF
TRBD2 17 TRBJ2-1 TRBV5-1 NA TGCGCCAGCAGCCCGTCTGGGACTACAGGATCCTACAATGAGCAGTTCTTC CASSPSGTTGSYNEQFF
NA 15 TRBJ1-4 TRBV18 NA TGTGCCAGCTCTATGAGGACAATAAAGAATGAAAAACTGTTTTTT CASSMRTIKNEKLFF
NA 15 TRBJ2-5 TRBV19 NA TGTGCCAGTAGTATGAGCGGGCATATCCAAGAGACCCAGTACTTC CASSMSGHIQETQYF
NA 17 TRBJ2-5 TRBV5-6 once TGTGCCAGCAGCTCCAACATGGAGGGGTTCGGGGGAGAGACCCAGTACTTC CASSSNMEGFGGETQYF
NA 15 TRBJ1-1 TRBV15 once TGTGCCACCAGCAGTTTTAGACAGCCGAACACTGAAGCTTTCTTT CATSSFRQPNTEAFF
TRBD1 16 TRBJ2-1 TRBV11-2 once TGTGCCAGCAGCTTACTGCGGGACAGGACTACGGGAGAGCAGTTCTTC CASSLLRDRTTGEQFF
TRBD1 13 TRBJ1-2 TRBV6-6 NA TGTGCCAGCAGTTACTTACAGGGGGCTGGCTACACCTTC CASSYLQGAGYTF
TRBD1 13 TRBJ1-2 TRBV5-6 many TGTGCCAGCAGAAACACAGGGGGGTATGGCTACACCTTC CASRNTGGYGYTF
TRBD2 18 TRBJ2-7 TRBV15 NA TGTGCCACCAGCAGAGACGCCACTAGCGGGAGAAGTGGCTACGAGCAGTACTTC CATSRDATSGRSGYEQYF
TRBD2 17 TRBJ2-1 TRBV19 NA TGTGCCAGTAGCAAATGGACTAGCGGGAGTTCCTACAATGAGCAGTTCTTC CASSKWTSGSSYNEQFF
NA 12 TRBJ2-5 TRBV6-5 NA TGTGCCAGCAGACAGTCCCAAGAGACCCAGTACTTC CASRQSQETQYF
TRBD1 13 TRBJ2-5 TRBV5-5 NA TGTGCCAGCAGCAAGACAGGGGATGAGACCCAGTACTTC CASSKTGDETQYF
NA 15 TRBJ2-7 TRBV4-1 NA TGCGCCAGCAGCCAAGATCCTCAGGGTTTGGACGAGCAGTACTTC CASSQDPQGLDEQYF
NA 12 TRBJ1-4 TRBV9 NA TGTGCCAGCAGCGGAACAGATGAAAAACTGTTTTTT CASSGTDEKLFF
TRBD1 16 TRBJ1-2 TRBV4-1 NA TGCGCCAGCAGCCAAGTTATGTCGGGACAGGGGATGGGCTACACCTTC CASSQVMSGQGMGYTF
NA 15 TRBJ1-2 TRBV4-1 NA TGCGCCAGCAGCCTCGAGGACAGAAAGAACTATGGCTACACCTTC CASSLEDRKNYGYTF
TRBD2 14 TRBJ2-7 TRBV27 NA TGTGCCAGCAGCCCCGGACTAGCAATCTACGAGCAGTACTTC CASSPGLAIYEQYF
NA 14 TRBJ2-2 TRBV13 few TGTGCCAACTCCCTTAGGACTAACACCGGGGAGCTGTTTTTT CANSLRTNTGELFF
TRBD1 16 TRBJ1-5 TRBV28 NA TGTGCCAGCATTACCTTACAGGGGGACAGCAATCAGCCCCAGCATTTT CASITLQGDSNQPQHF
NA 12 TRBJ2-7 TRBV20-1 NA TGCAGTGCTAGTGGGAGCTCCTACGAGCAGTACTTC CSASGSSYEQYF
NA 15 TRBJ2-5 TRBV4-1 NA TGCGCCAGCAGCATCGGGGGACGGGCTCAAGAGACCCAGTACTTC CASSIGGRAQETQYF
TRBD2 16 TRBJ2-5 TRBV19 NA TGTGCCAGTAGAGGGGTGGGAGCGGGAGTCGGGGAGACCCAGTACTTC CASRGVGAGVGETQYF
NA 15 TRBJ2-1 TRBV6-6 NA TGTGCCAGCACCAAGGATCTACTACCACACAATGAGCAGTTCTTC CASTKDLLPHNEQFF